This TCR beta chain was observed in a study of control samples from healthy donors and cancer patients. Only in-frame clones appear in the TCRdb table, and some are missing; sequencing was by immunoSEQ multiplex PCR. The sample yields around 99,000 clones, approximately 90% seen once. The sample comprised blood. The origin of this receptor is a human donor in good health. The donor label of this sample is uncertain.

The CDR3 nucleotides read TGCGCCAGCAGCCCGGGTGGCGTGACTCTCACCGGGGAGCTGTTTTTT. It specifies CASSPGGVTLTGELFF. The genes are TRBV5-1 and TRBJ2-2; no definite D call. The CDR3 runs to 16 residues. Germline loops: CDR1 SGHRS, CDR2 YFSETQ. Trimming shortened V by 4 bases and J by 4 bases, and 17 bases separated the two germline ends.